A single sample gave rise to the 14 T cell receptor beta chains below, sequenced in a study of regulatory T cells in long-lasting Graves disease. Time point noted: persistent/refractory GD, antithyroid drugs over 5 years with positive TRAb. PBMC RNA served as the TCR library source. Arm-PCR of CDR3 regions and iRepertoire HTBI primers were the basis on which TCR beta libraries were built. One entry per CDR3 protein, called by TCRdb with MiXCR from the multiplex PCR reads. Of 400,000 to 450,000 distinct CDR3 sequences listed, 23% are singletons. Sequences were derived from peripheral blood mononuclear cells (PBMCs), sampled when the disease was refractory, from a patient treated with antithyroid drugs. The receptor source for this set is a female donor with Graves disease.

With respect to this clonotype: A much larger clone lies one base from this, so it may be a read error. The CDR3 sequence is CASSPTPELHYEQYF. The CDR3 nucleotides are TGTGCCAGCAGCCCCACCCCGGAACTACACTACGAGCAGTACTTC. The V gene is TRBV7-2, the J gene TRBJ2-7, with D uncertain. Trimming left V 5 bases short and J 3 bases short, with 17 bases between. The CDR3 runs to 15 residues. CDR1 and CDR2 (germline): SGHTA, FQGNSA.

This clonotype was seen a handful of times. The chain couples TRBV7-3 to TRBJ1-2; D is unclear. The CDR3 runs to 15 residues. Deletions cut 2 bases from V and 5 bases from J, with 15 bases between. CDR1 is SGHTA, CDR2 FQGTGA, per germline. The CDR3 sequence is CASSLRAIGWYGYTF. CDR3 nucleotide sequence: TGTGCCAGCAGCTTACGGGCGATTGGGTGGTATGGCTACACCTTC.

In this sample, this clonotype turned up many times. The chain joins TRBV20-1 to TRBJ1-2; a possible D gene is TRBD1 (5 bases). Trimming left V 2 bases short and J 6 bases short, with 10 bases between. The germline CDR1 and CDR2 sequences are DFQATT and SNEGSKA (reference sequence). CDR3 size: 12 residues. The CDR3 nucleotides read TGCAGTGCTAGATACCTGACAGATGGCTACACCTTC. It specifies CSARYLTDGYTF.

The chain uses TRBV29-1 and TRBJ1-2; no reliable D call. Trimming pared 1 base from V and 8 bases from J, leaving 5 bases between. This CDR3 is 10 amino acids long. Germline loops: CDR1 SQVTM, CDR2 ANQGSEA. The CDR3 coding sequence is TGCAGCGTTGAAGTTCTAGGCTACACCTTC. Protein product: CSVEVLGYTF.

The chain employs TRBV2 and TRBJ2-1; 12 nucleotides align to TRBD2. J lost 3 bases, V lost 6 bases, and 15 bases had no gene match. Germline V CDR1 and CDR2: SNHLY, FYNNEI. This CDR3 is 19 amino acids long. The CDR3 nucleotides are TGTGCCAGCAGACCTAGACTAGCGGGAGAAATGGGGCGCTACAATGAGCAGTTCTTC. The encoded protein is CASRPRLAGEMGRYNEQFF.

This clonotype was counted at least ten times. The V call is TRBV28, the J call TRBJ1-5; D call uncertain. V lost 5 bases and J lost 4, with 3 bases in between. This CDR3 contains 11 residues. Germline CDR1 is MDHEN and CDR2 is SYDVKM. CDR3 protein: CASSVNQPQHF. DNA for the CDR3: TGTGCCAGCAGTGTAAATCAGCCCCAGCATTTT.

This clonotype was seen a handful of times. V is TRBV29-1 and J is TRBJ1-1, with D unclear. The CDR3 totals 11 residues. Germline V gene sequence: CDR1 SQVTM, CDR2 ANQGSEA. With 4 bases removed from V and 4 bases from J, the gap between germline ends came to 7 bases. The CDR3 region has the DNA TGCAGCGTTGGGGCGGGCACTGAAGCTTTCTTT. This gives the protein CSVGAGTEAFF.

This clonotype was seen a few times. The chain uses TRBV6-1 and TRBJ2-1; 7 nucleotides line up with TRBD2. The CDR3 totals 14 residues. Germline CDR1 is MNHNS and CDR2 is SASEGT. Trimming at V came to 6 bases and at J to 6 bases, leaving 8 bases not matched to a gene. DNA of the CDR3: TGTGCCAGCAGACCGGCTGGGAGGGTCAATGAGCAGTTCTTC. It translates to CASRPAGRVNEQFF.

This clonotype was picked up a small number of times. The chain carries TRBV7-8 and TRBJ1-1; the D is unclear. The CDR3 has 17 amino acids. V was clipped by 5 bases and J by 3 bases, with 22 bases between them. Germline V lookup: CDR1 SGHVS, CDR2 FQNEAQ. The CDR3 DNA reads as TGTGCCAGCAGCCCAGTGGTCTCCCTTCTGTTGGACACTGAAGCTTTCTTT. Protein: CASSPVVSLLLDTEAFF.

This clonotype was recorded a few times. This chain links TRBV29-1 with TRBJ2-5, with 11 bases aligning to TRBD1. The V and J ends lost 6 bases and 2 bases, in that order; junction bases with no gene match: 5. Germline V gene data show CDR1 as SQVTM and CDR2 as ANQGSEA. This CDR3 has 14 residues. CDR3 protein: CSVVGTGGQETQYF. Here the CDR3 DNA reads TGCAGCGTCGTTGGGACAGGGGGACAAGAGACCCAGTACTTC.

The chain employs TRBV24-1 and TRBJ1-2; the match to TRBD1 covers 7 bases. Unmatched junction bases numbered 7, after V lost 6 bases and J lost 7 bases. CDR3 size: 13 residues. Germline assignment: CDR1 KGHDR and CDR2 SFDVKD. The CDR3 loop reads CATSTQGNRGYTF. CDR3 DNA sequence: TGTGCCACCAGTACACAGGGGAATCGTGGCTACACCTTC.

This clonotype was observed a handful of times. V usage is TRBV5-1 and J usage is TRBJ2-7; 10 positions agree with TRBD1. The ends lost 3 bases at V and 5 bases at J; junction bases unmatched: 11. The CDR3 covers 16 residues. CDR1 SGHRS and CDR2 YFSETQ come from the germline V gene. The CDR3 sequence is CASSSTGWDRGDEQYF. The DNA for the CDR3 is TGCGCCAGCAGCTCGACTGGATGGGACAGGGGTGACGAGCAGTACTTC.

V and J are TRBV28 and TRBJ2-7; D is perhaps TRBD1 (5 bases). V was trimmed by 6 bases and J by 0 bases, leaving 12 bases between them. The germline gives CDR1 MDHEN, CDR2 SYDVKM. This CDR3 region has 14 residues. CDR3: CASSPPDNSYEQYF. The CDR3 coding sequence is TGTGCCAGCAGCCCCCCGGACAACTCCTACGAGCAGTACTTC. The full variable domain, rest sourced from reference TRBV28 and TRBJ2-7, is DVKVTQSSRYLVKRTGEKVFLECVQDMDHENMFWYRQDPGLGLRLIYFSYDVKMKEKGDIPEGYSVSREKKERFSLILESASTNQTSMYLCASSPPDNSYEQYFGPGTRLTVT.

The chain recombines TRBV11-1 with TRBJ2-7, with D possibly being TRBD1 (6 bases). V lost 5 bases to trimming and J lost 2 bases, with 16 bases between them. CDR1 is SGHAT and CDR2 is FQDESV in the germline V gene (reference sequence). This CDR3 contains 15 residues. CDR3 DNA: TGTGCCAGCAGCGAGAGTTGGACAGATACCTACGAGCAGTACTTC. Encoded protein: CASSESWTDTYEQYF.